This TCR beta chain was captured by sequencing in a study of cytomegalovirus exposure and HLA in healthy donors. Findings and limits, study-wide: Reports showed the classifier diagnosing cytomegalovirus status with high specificity and sensitivity. That first-cohort TCR clusters tended to co-occur in the 130 or so validation repertoires was found in a later analysis. The authors enumerated around 150 TCR beta chains as linked to cytomegalovirus. Among TCR sequences, most were rare, though some public TCRs appeared in many donors.

Sequencing used immunoSEQ multiplex PCR; TCRdb keeps in-frame clones, though not all of them. The sample lists 150,000 to 200,000 clones; 85% were seen once. In the case of this clone: Its antigen remains unknown.

The CDR3 extends over 12 amino acids. Between the trimmed V and J ends, which lost 4 bases and 4 bases, there was a span of 8 bases. CDR1 is MNHEY and CDR2 is SMNVEV in the germline V gene (reference sequence). The rearrangement joins TRBV27 to TRBJ2-7; possible D gene TRBD1, 6 bases. This receptor was obtained from a young man in good health and CMV-seropositive. Sequenced input: PBMCs. CDR3 sequence reads: CASSYTGYEQYF. Here the CDR3 DNA reads TGTGCCAGCAGTTACACAGGGTACGAGCAGTACTTC.